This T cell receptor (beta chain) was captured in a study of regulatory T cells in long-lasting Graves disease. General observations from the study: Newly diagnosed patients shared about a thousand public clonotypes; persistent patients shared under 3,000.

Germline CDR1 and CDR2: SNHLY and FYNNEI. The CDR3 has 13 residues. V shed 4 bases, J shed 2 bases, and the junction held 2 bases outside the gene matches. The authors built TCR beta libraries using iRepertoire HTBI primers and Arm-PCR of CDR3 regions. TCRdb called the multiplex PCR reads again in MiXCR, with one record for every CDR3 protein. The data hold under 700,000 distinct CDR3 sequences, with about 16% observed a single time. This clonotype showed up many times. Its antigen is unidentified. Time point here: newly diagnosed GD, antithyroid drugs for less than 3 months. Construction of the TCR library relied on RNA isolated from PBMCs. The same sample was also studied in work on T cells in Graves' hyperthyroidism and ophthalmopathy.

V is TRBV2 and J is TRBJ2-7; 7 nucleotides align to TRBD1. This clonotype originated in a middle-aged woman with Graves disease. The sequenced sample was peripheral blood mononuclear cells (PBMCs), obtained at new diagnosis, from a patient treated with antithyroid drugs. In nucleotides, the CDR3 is TGTGCCAGCAGTGGACAGGGACCCTACGAGCAGTACTTC. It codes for CASSGQGPYEQYF.